This is a list of T cell receptor beta chains from one sample in a study of control samples from healthy donors and cancer patients. TCRdb's copy holds only in-frame clones and misses some; the assay was immunoSEQ multiplex PCR. The sample lists around 140,000 clones; roughly 89% were seen once. The material sequenced was blood. Receptors originate from a man between 18 and 35 years old in good health. The CDR3 runs from the conserved cysteine through the conserved F or W. A D gene is named only where the DNA matches it firmly. Not all rows give a size; the values are once, few, many and, for expanded clones, a class.

DNA: TGTGCTAGTGGTCCAGGCCGGGAAGAGACCCAGTACTTC
CDR3: CASGPGREETQYF
size: NA
D: NA
V: TRBV12-5
J: TRBJ2-5

DNA: TGTGCCAGCAGCGCCGACAGGCCACCTAACTATGGCTACACCTTC
CDR3: CASSADRPPNYGYTF
size: NA
D: NA
V: TRBV9
J: TRBJ1-2

DNA: TGTGCCTGGAGCGAGCAATTGAACACTGAAGCTTTCTTT
CDR3: CAWSEQLNTEAFF
size: NA
D: NA
V: TRBV30
J: TRBJ1-1

DNA: TGTGCCAGCAGCTTGGTCGTGGGGGCCTACGAGCAGTACTTC
CDR3: CASSLVVGAYEQYF
size: NA
D: NA
V: TRBV5-5
J: TRBJ2-7

DNA: TGTGCCAGCAGGGGGGGACAGGGGGTCACTGAAGCTTTCTTT
CDR3: CASRGGQGVTEAFF
size: NA
D: TRBD1
V: TRBV28
J: TRBJ1-1

DNA: TGTGCCAGCAGCTTAGCGGCGGACTCTGGAAACACCATATATTTT
CDR3: CASSLAADSGNTIYF
size: NA
D: NA
V: TRBV7-2
J: TRBJ1-3

DNA: TGTGCCAGCAGCCAGGCCGCGATCCAGACAGGGGGGTATGGCTACACCTTC
CDR3: CASSQAAIQTGGYGYTF
size: NA
D: TRBD1
V: TRBV3-1/TRBV3-2
J: TRBJ1-2

DNA: TGCGCCAGCAGCTCACGGGGGCAAAGCTCCTACGAGCAGTACTTC
CDR3: CASSSRGQSSYEQYF
size: NA
D: NA
V: TRBV5-1
J: TRBJ2-7

DNA: TGTGCCAGCAAGGGGAGCGGGGGGGCCTACAATGAGCAGTTCTTC
CDR3: CASKGSGGAYNEQFF
size: NA
D: TRBD2
V: TRBV27
J: TRBJ2-1

DNA: TGTGCCAGCAGCTCGGGACCGTATGGCTACACCTTC
CDR3: CASSSGPYGYTF
size: NA
D: NA
V: TRBV6-5
J: TRBJ1-2

DNA: TGTGCCAGTAGTCTAACGGGACTAGCAAACTCCTACAATGAGCAGTTCTTC
CDR3: CASSLTGLANSYNEQFF
size: NA
D: TRBD2
V: TRBV19
J: TRBJ2-1

DNA: TGTGCCAGCAGCCCGGACAGGGACAGGAACACTGAAGCTTTCTTT
CDR3: CASSPDRDRNTEAFF
size: NA
D: TRBD1
V: TRBV7-2
J: TRBJ1-1

DNA: TGTGCCAGCATTGATCTTGGTCGGGGTGGTGACGGTTATGGCTACACCTTC
CDR3: CASIDLGRGGDGYGYTF
size: NA
D: NA
V: TRBV13
J: TRBJ1-2

DNA: TGTGCCAGCAGCTTAGGGCAGGGCTCAAGGTACGAGCAGTACTTC
CDR3: CASSLGQGSRYEQYF
size: NA
D: NA
V: TRBV11-3
J: TRBJ2-7

DNA: TGTGCCAGCAGAGAGGAGCCAGGACCTTCCTACGAGCAGTACTTC
CDR3: CASREEPGPSYEQYF
size: NA
D: NA
V: TRBV2
J: TRBJ2-7

DNA: TGTGCCAGCAGTCCGACCCCGGGGCAGTGGAACACTGAAGCTTTCTTT
CDR3: CASSPTPGQWNTEAFF
size: NA
D: NA
V: TRBV28
J: TRBJ1-1

DNA: TGTGCCAGCATTATTGCGGGTTACAATGAGCAGTTCTTC
CDR3: CASIIAGYNEQFF
size: NA
D: NA
V: TRBV6-5
J: TRBJ2-1

DNA: TGTGCCAGCAGCCCGGGGACTAGCGGGGGCCAAGAGACCCAGTACTTC
CDR3: CASSPGTSGGQETQYF
size: NA
D: TRBD2
V: TRBV7-9
J: TRBJ2-5

DNA: TGTGCCAGCAGCTTAACCTTGGGACAGACTAGCACAGATACGCAGTATTTT
CDR3: CASSLTLGQTSTDTQYF
size: NA
D: TRBD1
V: TRBV5-4
J: TRBJ2-3

DNA: TGTGCCAGCAGCTTAAGACAGGGAGGCGAGACCCAGTACTTC
CDR3: CASSLRQGGETQYF
size: NA
D: NA
V: TRBV13
J: TRBJ2-5

DNA: TGTGCCAGCAGGGCCTCCGGGACTGGGGCCCAGGAGCAGTACTTC
CDR3: CASRASGTGAQEQYF
size: NA
D: NA
V: TRBV7-9
J: TRBJ2-7

DNA: TGCGCCAGCAGCTTGGCGAGCGGGTCCCGCACCGGGGAGCTGTTTTTT
CDR3: CASSLASGSRTGELFF
size: NA
D: NA
V: TRBV5-1
J: TRBJ2-2

DNA: TGCGCCAGCAGCCAAGATCTCGGCAGCTCTGGAAACACCATATATTTT
CDR3: CASSQDLGSSGNTIYF
size: once
D: NA
V: TRBV4-3
J: TRBJ1-3